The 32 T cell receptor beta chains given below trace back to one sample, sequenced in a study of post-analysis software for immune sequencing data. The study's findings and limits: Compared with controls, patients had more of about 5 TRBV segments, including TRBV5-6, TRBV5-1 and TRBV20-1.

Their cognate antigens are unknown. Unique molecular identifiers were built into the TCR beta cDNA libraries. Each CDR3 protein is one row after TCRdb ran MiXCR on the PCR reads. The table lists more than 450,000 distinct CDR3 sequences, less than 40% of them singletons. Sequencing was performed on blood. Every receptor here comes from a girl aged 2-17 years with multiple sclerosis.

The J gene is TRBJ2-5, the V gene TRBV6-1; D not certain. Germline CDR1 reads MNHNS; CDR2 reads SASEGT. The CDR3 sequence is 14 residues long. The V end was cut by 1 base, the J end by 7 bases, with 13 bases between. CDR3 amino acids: CASSEGGPKGTQYF. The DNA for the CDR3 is TGTGCCAGCAGTGAAGGAGGCCCAAAGGGGACCCAGTACTTC.

DNA of the CDR3: TGTGCCACGGATGGACAGGGGGGCAATCAGCCCCAGCATTTT. Its protein product is CATDGQGGNQPQHF. This chain joins TRBV10-3 and TRBJ1-5, with 10 bases fitting TRBD1. J lost 2 bases, V lost 10 bases, and 5 bases had no gene match. The germline V gene has CDR1 ENHRY and CDR2 SYGVKD. The CDR3 has 14 residues.

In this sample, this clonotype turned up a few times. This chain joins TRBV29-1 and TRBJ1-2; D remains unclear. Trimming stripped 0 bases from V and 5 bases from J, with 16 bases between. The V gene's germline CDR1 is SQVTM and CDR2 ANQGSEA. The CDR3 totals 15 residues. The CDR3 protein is CSVEDPPGRGYGYTF. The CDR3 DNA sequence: TGCAGCGTTGAAGATCCCCCGGGCCGCGGGTATGGCTACACCTTC. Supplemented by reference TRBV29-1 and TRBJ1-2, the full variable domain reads SAVISQKPSRDICQRGTSLTIQCQVDSQVTMMFWYRQQPGQSLTLIATANQGSEATYESGFVIDKFPISRPNLTFSTLTVSNMSPEDSSIYLCSVEDPPGRGYGYTFGSGTRLTVV.

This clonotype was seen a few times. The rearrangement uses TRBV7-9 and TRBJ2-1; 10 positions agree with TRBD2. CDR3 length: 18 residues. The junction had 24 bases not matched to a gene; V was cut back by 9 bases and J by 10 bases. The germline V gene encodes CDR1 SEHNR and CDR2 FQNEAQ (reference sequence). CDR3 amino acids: CASVPGLASFAVVSEQFF. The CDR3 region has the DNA TGTGCCAGTGTACCGGGACTAGCGTCGTTCGCGGTTGTCAGCGAGCAGTTCTTC. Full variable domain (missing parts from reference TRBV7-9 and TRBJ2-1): DTGVSQNPRHKITKRGQNVTFRCDPISEHNRLYWYRQTLGQGPEFLTYFQNEAQLEKSRLLSDRFSAERPKGSFSTLEIQRTEQGDSAMYLCASVPGLASFAVVSEQFFGPGTRLTVL.

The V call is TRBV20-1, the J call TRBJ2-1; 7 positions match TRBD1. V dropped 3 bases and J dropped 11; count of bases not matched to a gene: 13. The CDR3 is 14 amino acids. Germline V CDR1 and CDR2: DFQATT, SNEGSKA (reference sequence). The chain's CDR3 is CSASPGTAVPQQFF. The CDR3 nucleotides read TGCAGTGCTAGCCCCGGGACAGCCGTACCCCAGCAGTTCTTC.

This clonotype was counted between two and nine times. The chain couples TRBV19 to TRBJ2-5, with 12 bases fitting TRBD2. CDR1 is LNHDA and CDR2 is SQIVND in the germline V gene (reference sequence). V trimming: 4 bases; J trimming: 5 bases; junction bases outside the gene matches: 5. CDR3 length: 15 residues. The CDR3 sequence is CASSTSGLAGETQYF. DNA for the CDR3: TGTGCCAGTAGTACCTCCGGACTAGCGGGGGAGACCCAGTACTTC.

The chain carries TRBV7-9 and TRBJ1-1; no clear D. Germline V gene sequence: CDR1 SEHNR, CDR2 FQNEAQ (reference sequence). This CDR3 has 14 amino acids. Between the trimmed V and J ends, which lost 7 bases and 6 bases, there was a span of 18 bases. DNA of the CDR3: TGTGCCAGCACCTCAAATGAGGGTATCGCTGAAGCTTTCTTT. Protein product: CASTSNEGIAEAFF. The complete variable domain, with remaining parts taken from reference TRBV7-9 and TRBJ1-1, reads DTGVSQNPRHKITKRGQNVTFRCDPISEHNRLYWYRQTLGQGPEFLTYFQNEAQLEKSRLLSDRFSAERPKGSFSTLEIQRTEQGDSAMYLCASTSNEGIAEAFFGQGTRLTVV.

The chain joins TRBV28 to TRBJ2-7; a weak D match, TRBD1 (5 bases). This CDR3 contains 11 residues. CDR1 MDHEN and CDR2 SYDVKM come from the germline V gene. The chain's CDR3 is CASQGSYEQYF. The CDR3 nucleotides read TGTGCGAGTCAGGGCTCCTACGAGCAGTACTTC.

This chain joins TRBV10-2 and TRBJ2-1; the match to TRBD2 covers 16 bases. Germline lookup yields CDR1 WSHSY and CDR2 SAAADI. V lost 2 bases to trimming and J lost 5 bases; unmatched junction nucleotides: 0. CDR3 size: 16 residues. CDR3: CASSEGTSGGDNEQFF. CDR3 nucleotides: TGCGCCAGCAGTGAGGGGACTAGCGGGGGGGACAATGAGCAGTTCTTC.

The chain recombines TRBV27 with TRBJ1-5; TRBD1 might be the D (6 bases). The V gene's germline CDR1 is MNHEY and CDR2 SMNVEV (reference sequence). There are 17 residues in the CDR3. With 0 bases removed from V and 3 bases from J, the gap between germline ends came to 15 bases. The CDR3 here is CASSLSAGARFNQPQHF. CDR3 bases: TGTGCCAGCAGTTTATCGGCAGGGGCTAGGTTCAATCAGCCCCAGCATTTT.

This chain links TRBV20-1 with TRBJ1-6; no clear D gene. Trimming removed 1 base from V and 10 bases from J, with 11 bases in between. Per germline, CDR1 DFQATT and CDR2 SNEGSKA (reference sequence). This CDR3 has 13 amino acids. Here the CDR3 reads CSARGGIDSPLHF. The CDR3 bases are TGCAGTGCTAGAGGGGGTATCGACTCACCCCTCCACTTT.

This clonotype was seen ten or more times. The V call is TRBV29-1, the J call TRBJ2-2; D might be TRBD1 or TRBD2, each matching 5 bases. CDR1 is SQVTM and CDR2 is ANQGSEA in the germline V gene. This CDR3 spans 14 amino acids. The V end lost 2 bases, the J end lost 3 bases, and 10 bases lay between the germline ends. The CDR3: CSVESRGDTGELFF. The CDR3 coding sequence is TGCAGCGTTGAATCCCGAGGGGACACCGGGGAGCTGTTTTTT.

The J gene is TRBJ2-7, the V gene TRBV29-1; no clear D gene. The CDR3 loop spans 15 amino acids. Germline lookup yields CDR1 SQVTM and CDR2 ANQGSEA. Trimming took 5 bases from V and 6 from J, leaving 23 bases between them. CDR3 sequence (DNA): TGCAGCGTTCCCATGAGCGATCAGGACCCTGGCGAGCAGTACTTC. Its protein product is CSVPMSDQDPGEQYF.

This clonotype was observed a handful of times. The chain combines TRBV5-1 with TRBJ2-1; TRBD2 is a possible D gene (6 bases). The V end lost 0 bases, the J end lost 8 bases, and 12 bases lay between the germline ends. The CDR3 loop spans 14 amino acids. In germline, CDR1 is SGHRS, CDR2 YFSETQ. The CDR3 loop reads CASSLDTGVDEQFF. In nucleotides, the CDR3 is TGCGCCAGCAGCTTGGATACGGGGGTGGATGAGCAGTTCTTC.

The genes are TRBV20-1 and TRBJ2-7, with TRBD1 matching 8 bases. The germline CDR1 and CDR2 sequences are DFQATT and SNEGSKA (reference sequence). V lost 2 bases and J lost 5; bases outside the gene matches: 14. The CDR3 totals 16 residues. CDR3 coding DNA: TGCAGTGCTAGAAAAGTGTATTCGGGACAGGTAAACGAGCAGTACTTC. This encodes CSARKVYSGQVNEQYF.

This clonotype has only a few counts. The CDR3 is CASSQAVGYTDTQYF. Written as DNA, the CDR3 is TGTGCCAGCAGCCAAGCGGTCGGCTACACAGATACGCAGTATTTT. J is TRBJ2-3 and V is TRBV4-2; D gene uncertain. This CDR3 region has 15 residues. The germline CDR1 and CDR2 sequences are LGHNA and YNFKEQ. The V end was cut by 1 base, the J end by 2 bases, with 10 bases between.

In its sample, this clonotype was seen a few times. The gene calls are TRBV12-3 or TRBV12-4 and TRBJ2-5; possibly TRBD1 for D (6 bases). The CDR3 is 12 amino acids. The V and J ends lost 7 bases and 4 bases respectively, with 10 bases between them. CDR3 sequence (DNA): TGTGCCAGCAAAGACAGGAGAGAGACCCAGTACTTC. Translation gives CASKDRRETQYF.

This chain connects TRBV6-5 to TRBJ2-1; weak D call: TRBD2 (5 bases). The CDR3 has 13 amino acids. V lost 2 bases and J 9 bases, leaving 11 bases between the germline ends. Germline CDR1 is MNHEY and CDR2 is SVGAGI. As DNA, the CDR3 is TGTGCCAGCAGTTACCATCCGGGAATTGAGCAGTTCTTC. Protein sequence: CASSYHPGIEQFF.

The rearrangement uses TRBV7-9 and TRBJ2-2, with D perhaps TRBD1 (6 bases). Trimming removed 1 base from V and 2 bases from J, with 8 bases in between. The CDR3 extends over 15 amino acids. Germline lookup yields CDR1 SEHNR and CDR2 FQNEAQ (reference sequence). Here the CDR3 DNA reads TGTGCCAGCAGCTTAGACAGGGTTAACACCGGGGAGCTGTTTTTT. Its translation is CASSLDRVNTGELFF. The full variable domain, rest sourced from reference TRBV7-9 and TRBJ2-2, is DTGVSQNPRHKITKRGQNVTFRCDPISEHNRLYWYRQTLGQGPEFLTYFQNEAQLEKSRLLSDRFSAERPKGSFSTLEIQRTEQGDSAMYLCASSLDRVNTGELFFGEGSRLTVL.

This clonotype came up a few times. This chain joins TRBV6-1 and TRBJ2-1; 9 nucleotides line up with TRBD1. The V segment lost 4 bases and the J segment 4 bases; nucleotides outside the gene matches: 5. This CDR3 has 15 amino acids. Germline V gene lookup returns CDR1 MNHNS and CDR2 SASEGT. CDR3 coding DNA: TGTGCCAGCAGTGTGGACAGGGGATTGTACAATGAGCAGTTCTTC. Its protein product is CASSVDRGLYNEQFF.

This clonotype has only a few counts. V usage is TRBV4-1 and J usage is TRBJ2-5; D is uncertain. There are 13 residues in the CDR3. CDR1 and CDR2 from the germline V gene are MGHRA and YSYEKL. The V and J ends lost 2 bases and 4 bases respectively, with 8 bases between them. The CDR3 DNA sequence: TGCGCCAGCAGCCAATGGGAACGAGAGACCCAGTACTTC. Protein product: CASSQWERETQYF.

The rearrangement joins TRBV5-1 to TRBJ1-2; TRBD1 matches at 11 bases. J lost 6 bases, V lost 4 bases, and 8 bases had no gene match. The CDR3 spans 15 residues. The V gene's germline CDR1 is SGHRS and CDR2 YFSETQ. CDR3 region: CASSEPGQGVNGYTF. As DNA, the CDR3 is TGCGCCAGCAGCGAACCGGGACAGGGGGTGAATGGCTACACCTTC.

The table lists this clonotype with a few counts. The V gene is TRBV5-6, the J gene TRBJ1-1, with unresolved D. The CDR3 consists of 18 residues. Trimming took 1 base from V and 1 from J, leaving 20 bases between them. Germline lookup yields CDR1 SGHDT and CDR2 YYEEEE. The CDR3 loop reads CASSLRSWAGKTNTEAFF. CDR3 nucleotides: TGTGCCAGCAGCTTGAGGTCTTGGGCAGGTAAAACGAACACTGAAGCTTTCTTT.

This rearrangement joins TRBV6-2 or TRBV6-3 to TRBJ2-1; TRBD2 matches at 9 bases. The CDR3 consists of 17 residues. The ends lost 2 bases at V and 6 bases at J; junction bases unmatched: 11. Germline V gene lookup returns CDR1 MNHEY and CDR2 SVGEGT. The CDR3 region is CASSYQVGGGAGNEQFF. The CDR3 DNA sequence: TGTGCCAGCAGTTACCAAGTCGGCGGGGGGGCAGGCAATGAGCAGTTCTTC.

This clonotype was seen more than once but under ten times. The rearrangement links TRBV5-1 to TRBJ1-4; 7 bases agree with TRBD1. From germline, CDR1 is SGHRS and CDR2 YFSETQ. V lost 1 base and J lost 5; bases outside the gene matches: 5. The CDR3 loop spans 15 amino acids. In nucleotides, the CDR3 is TGCGCCAGCAGCTTGTCGACAGGGTCGAATGAAAAACTGTTTTTT. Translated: CASSLSTGSNEKLFF. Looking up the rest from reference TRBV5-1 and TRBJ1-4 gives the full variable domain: KAGVTQTPRYLIKTRGQQVTLSCSPISGHRSVSWYQQTPGQGLQFLFEYFSETQRNKGNFPGRFSGRQFSNSRSEMNVSTLELGDSALYLCASSLSTGSNEKLFFGSGTQLSVL.

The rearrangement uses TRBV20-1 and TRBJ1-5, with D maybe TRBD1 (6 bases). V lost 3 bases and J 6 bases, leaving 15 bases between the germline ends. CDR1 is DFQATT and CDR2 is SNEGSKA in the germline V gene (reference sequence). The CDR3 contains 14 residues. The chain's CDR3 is CSASLRGGGQPQHF. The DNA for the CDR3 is TGCAGTGCTAGCCTCAGGGGCGGGGGTCAGCCCCAGCATTTT.

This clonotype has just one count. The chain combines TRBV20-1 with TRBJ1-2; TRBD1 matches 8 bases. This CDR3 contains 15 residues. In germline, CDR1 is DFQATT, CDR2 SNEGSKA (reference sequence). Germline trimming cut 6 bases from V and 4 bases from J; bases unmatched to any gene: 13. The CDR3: CSAPDRGPLLYGYTF. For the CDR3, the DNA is TGCAGTGCCCCAGACAGGGGCCCTTTACTCTATGGCTACACCTTC.

The CDR3 sequence is CASSYSTRGNYEQYF. In DNA form, the CDR3 reads TGTGCCAGCAGTTACTCGACCAGAGGAAACTACGAGCAGTACTTC. The chain carries TRBV6-5 and TRBJ2-7; D gene uncertain. Trimming left V 0 bases short and J 3 bases short, with 12 bases between. Germline CDR1 is MNHEY and CDR2 is SVGAGI. The CDR3 is 15 residues long.

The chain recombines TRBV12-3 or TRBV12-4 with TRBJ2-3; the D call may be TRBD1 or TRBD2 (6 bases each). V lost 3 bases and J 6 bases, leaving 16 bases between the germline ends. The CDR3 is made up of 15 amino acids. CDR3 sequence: CASSFGGGSRDTQYF. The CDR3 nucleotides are TGTGCCAGCAGTTTCGGAGGGGGGAGTCGGGATACGCAGTATTTT.

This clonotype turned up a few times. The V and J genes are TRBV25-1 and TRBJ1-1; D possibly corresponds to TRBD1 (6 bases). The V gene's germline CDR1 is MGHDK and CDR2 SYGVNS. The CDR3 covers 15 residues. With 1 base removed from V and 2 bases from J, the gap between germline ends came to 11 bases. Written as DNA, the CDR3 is TGTGCCAGCAGTGAATGGACAGCGGGAAACACTGAAGCTTTCTTT. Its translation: CASSEWTAGNTEAFF.

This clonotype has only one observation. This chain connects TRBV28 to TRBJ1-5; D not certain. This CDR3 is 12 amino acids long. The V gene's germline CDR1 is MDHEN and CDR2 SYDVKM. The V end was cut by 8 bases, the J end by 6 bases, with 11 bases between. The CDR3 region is CASEEFSQPQHF. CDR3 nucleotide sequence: TGTGCCAGCGAAGAGTTTAGTCAGCCCCAGCATTTT.

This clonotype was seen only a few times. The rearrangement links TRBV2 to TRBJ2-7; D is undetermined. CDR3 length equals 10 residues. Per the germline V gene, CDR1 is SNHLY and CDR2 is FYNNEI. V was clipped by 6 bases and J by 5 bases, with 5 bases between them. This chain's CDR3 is CASRNNEQYF. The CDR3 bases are TGTGCCAGCAGGAACAACGAGCAGTACTTC.